This TCR beta chain emerged from a study of blood T cell repertoires in COVID-19. At the level of the study: Donors in the United States, Italy and Spain gave samples during acute or convalescent COVID-19. Nucleic acid was either cDNA or gDNA, and it came from T cells, B-cell-depleted T cells, or PBMCs.

V was pared by 5 bases and J by 2 bases, with 5 bases of the junction left unmatched. Germline CDR1 MNHEY, CDR2 SVGAGI. This CDR3 comprises 14 residues. In the original workflow: Reference gene primer amplification gave estimated nucleated cell counts. The data were produced by immunoSEQ multiplex PCR, yet TCRdb's version contains in-frame clones alone and is incomplete. The V and J calls and clone size come from that table; D and trimming were worked out from the DNA. This sample has 200,000 to 250,000 clones; about 90% occur once, and the top ten carry roughly 1.5%. The chain links TRBV6-5 to TRBJ2-7, with TRBD2 identical over 8 bases. The TCR comes from a man between 18 and 35 years old with active or convalescent COVID-19. The sequenced sample was peripheral blood. The CDR3 DNA reads as TGTGCCAGCAGTCGGGGGACTAGGGCCTACGAGCAGTACTTC. This gives the protein CASSRGTRAYEQYF.